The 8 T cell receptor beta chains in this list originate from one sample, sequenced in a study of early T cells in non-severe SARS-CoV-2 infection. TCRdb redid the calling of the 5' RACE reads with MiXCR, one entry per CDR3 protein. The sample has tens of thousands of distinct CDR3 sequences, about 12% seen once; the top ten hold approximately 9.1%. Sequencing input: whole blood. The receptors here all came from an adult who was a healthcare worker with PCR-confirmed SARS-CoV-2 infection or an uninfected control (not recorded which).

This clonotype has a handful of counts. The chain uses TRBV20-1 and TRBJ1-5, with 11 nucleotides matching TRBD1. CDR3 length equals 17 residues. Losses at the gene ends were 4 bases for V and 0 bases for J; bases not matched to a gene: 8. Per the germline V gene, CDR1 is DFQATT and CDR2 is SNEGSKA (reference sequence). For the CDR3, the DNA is TGCAGTGCTAAGACCGGGACAGGGGGTTTTAGCAATCAGCCCCAGCATTTT. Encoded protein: CSAKTGTGGFSNQPQHF.

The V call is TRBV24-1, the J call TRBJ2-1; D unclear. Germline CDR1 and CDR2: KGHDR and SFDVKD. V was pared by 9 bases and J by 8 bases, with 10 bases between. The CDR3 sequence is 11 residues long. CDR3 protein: CATGRADEQFF. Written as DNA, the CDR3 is TGTGCCACCGGCAGAGCAGATGAGCAGTTCTTC.

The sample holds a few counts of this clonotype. DNA for the CDR3: TGTGCCAGCAGTGATAACAGGCATAGGTCCTCCTACGAGCAGTACTTC. Residues: CASSDNRHRSSYEQYF. The rearrangement uses TRBV25-1 and TRBJ2-7; TRBD1 is a possible D gene (5 bases). V gave up 3 bases and J gave up 0 bases, with 15 bases separating them. CDR1 is MGHDK and CDR2 is SYGVNS in the germline V gene. The CDR3 is made up of 16 amino acids.

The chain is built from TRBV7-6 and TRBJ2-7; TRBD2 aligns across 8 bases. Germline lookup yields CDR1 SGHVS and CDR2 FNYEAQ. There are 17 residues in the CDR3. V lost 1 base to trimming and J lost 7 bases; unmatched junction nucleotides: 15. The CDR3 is CASSLGTAGGLSWEQYF. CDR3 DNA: TGTGCCAGCAGCTTAGGAACTGCGGGAGGCCTCTCCTGGGAGCAGTACTTC.

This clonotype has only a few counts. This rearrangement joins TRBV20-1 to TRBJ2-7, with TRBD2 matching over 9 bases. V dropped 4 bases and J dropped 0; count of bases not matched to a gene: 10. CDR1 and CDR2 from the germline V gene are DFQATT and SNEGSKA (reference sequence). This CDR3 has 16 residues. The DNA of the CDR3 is TGCAGTGCTATAGAACCGGGACTAGCCAGCTCCTACGAGCAGTACTTC. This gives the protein CSAIEPGLASSYEQYF.

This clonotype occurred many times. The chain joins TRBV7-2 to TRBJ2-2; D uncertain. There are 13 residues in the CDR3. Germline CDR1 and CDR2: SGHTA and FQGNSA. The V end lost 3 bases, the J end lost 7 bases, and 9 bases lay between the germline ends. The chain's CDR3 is CASSFGVNGELFF. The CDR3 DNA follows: TGTGCCAGCAGCTTTGGGGTCAACGGGGAGCTGTTTTTT.

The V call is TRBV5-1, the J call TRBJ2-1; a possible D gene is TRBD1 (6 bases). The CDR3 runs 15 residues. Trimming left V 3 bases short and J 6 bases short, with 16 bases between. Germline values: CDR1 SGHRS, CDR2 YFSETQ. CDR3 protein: CASSSITGQTNEQFF. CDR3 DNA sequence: TGCGCCAGCAGCTCGATTACAGGACAGACCAATGAGCAGTTCTTC. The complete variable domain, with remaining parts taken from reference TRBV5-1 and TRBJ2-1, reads KAGVTQTPRYLIKTRGQQVTLSCSPISGHRSVSWYQQTPGQGLQFLFEYFSETQRNKGNFPGRFSGRQFSNSRSEMNVSTLELGDSALYLCASSSITGQTNEQFFGPGTRLTVL.

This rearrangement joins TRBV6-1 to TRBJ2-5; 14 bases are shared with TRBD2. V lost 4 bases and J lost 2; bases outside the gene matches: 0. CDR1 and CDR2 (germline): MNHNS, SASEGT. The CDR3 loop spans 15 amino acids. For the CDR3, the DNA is TGTGCCAGCAGTGGACTAGCGGGAGGGCAAGAGACCCAGTACTTC. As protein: CASSGLAGGQETQYF.